These 25 T cell receptor beta chains originate from one sample sequenced in a study of beta chain features in type 1 diabetes. General observations from the study: Shortening that was moderate but significant affected the TCRB CDR3s of Type 1 diabetes patients in all four CD4+ subsets.

Antigen specificity for these receptors is unknown. Of the isolated RNA, all was reverse transcribed, and so the sequenced material was expressed TCRB transcripts. Using immunoSEQ multiplex PCR, the repertoire was profiled, and TCRdb retains in-frame clones only, with some absent. This sample has around 710,000 clones; 9.5% to 15% occur once, and the top ten carry around 0.12%. Sequencing was carried out using naive CD4+ T cells from blood. Receptors were obtained from a young man with type 1 diabetes.

In this sample, this clone turned up a few times. The CDR3 coding sequence is TGTGCCAGCAGCCGAAGGCCAGCGGGGAGCTCCTACAATGAGCAGTTCTTC. Amino acids: CASSRRPAGSSYNEQFF. The V gene is TRBV7-6, the J gene TRBJ2-1; 7 bases are shared with TRBD2. The CDR3 spans 17 residues. V was pared by 5 bases and J by 0 bases, with 10 bases of the junction left unmatched. Germline V lookup: CDR1 SGHVS, CDR2 FNYEAQ. Full variable domain (missing parts from reference TRBV7-6 and TRBJ2-1): GAGVSQSPRYKVTKRGQDVALRCDPISGHVSLYWYRQALGQGPEFLTYFNYEAQQDKSGLPNDRFSAERPEGSISTLTIQRTEQRDSAMYRCASSRRPAGSSYNEQFFGPGTRLTVL.

The rearrangement joins TRBV28 to TRBJ2-1, with TRBD2 matching 11 bases. In germline, CDR1 is MDHEN, CDR2 SYDVKM. CDR3 length: 14 amino acids. V was pared by 6 bases and J by 4 bases, with 2 bases of the junction left unmatched. The CDR3 sequence is CASRRLAGYNEQFF. DNA for the CDR3: TGTGCCAGCAGGCGACTAGCGGGGTACAATGAGCAGTTCTTC. The variable domain in full, with the rest retrieved from reference TRBV28 and TRBJ2-1, is DVKVTQSSRYLVKRTGEKVFLECVQDMDHENMFWYRQDPGLGLRLIYFSYDVKMKEKGDIPEGYSVSREKKERFSLILESASTNQTSMYLCASRRLAGYNEQFFGPGTRLTVL.

About this clone: Other DNA sequences in this specimen translate into the identical CDR3. In DNA form, the CDR3 reads TGTGCCATCAGTGAAAGTGGAAACACCATATATTTT. Its protein is CAISESGNTIYF. The chain employs TRBV10-3 and TRBJ1-3; D is uncertain. CDR3 length: 12 residues. The ends were cut back, 3 bases at V and 3 bases at J, with 3 bases in the middle. Germline lookup yields CDR1 ENHRY and CDR2 SYGVKD.

This clone was detected a few times. This same CDR3 is encoded by further DNA sequences in the sample. V is TRBV5-1 and J is TRBJ2-3; D is unresolved. V was cut by 0 bases and J by 2 bases, with 7 bases left in between. CDR1 and CDR2 from the germline V gene are SGHRS and YFSETQ. The CDR3 covers 14 residues. The CDR3 is CASSLAGDTDTQYF. The CDR3 DNA follows: TGCGCCAGCAGCTTGGCCGGCGACACAGATACGCAGTATTTT.

V usage is TRBV9 and J usage is TRBJ2-1; D possibly matches TRBD1 or TRBD2 (5 bases each). Germline CDR1 and CDR2: SGDLS and YYNGEE. The CDR3 consists of 15 residues. V was clipped by 4 bases and J by 3 bases, with 14 bases between them. The CDR3 region has the DNA TGTGCCAGCAGCTCAACAGGACTGAACTACAATGAGCAGTTCTTC. The encoded protein is CASSSTGLNYNEQFF.

The sample holds a few counts of this clone. Its ends do not fully match the called genes, so a read error is possible. V gene TRBV7-3 combines with J gene TRBJ1-4; 9 bases map to TRBD1. CDR3 length: 14 amino acids. CDR1 is SGHTA and CDR2 is FQGTGA in the germline V gene. The DNA for the CDR3 is TGCGCCAGCAGCCCTCGGACAGGGGCTGAAAAACTGTTTTTT. As protein: CASSPRTGAEKLFF.

The CDR3 sequence: CASSLPGNNEQFF. CDR3 DNA sequence: TGTGCCAGCAGTTTGCCCGGCAACAATGAGCAGTTCTTC. The chain carries TRBV27 and TRBJ2-1; no definite D call. Trimming removed 3 bases at V and 5 bases at J, with 8 bases between. Germline lookup yields CDR1 MNHEY and CDR2 SMNVEV (reference sequence). The CDR3 has 13 amino acids.

This clone was seen more than once but under ten times. The chain is built from TRBV27 and TRBJ1-5; D is uncertain. Trimming removed 2 bases from V and 4 bases from J, with 12 bases in between. Germline CDR1 reads MNHEY; CDR2 reads SMNVEV (reference sequence). CDR3 size: 15 residues. CDR3: CASSLGSHANQPQHF. CDR3 coding DNA: TGTGCCAGCAGTTTAGGGTCGCATGCGAATCAGCCCCAGCATTTT.

The CDR3 sequence: CATYRPGGPTNYGYTF. The CDR3 nucleotides are TGTGCCACCTATCGTCCAGGGGGTCCCACTAACTATGGCTACACCTTC. This chain links TRBV10-3 with TRBJ1-2; TRBD1 aligns across 7 bases. Germline-derived CDR1 and CDR2 are ENHRY and SYGVKD. The CDR3 is 16 residues long. J was trimmed by 0 bases and V by 10 bases; bases with no gene match: 14.

This clone was detected a few times. Written as DNA, the CDR3 is TGTGCCAGCAGCACGGGACAGGGAGACACCATATATTTT. Amino acids: CASSTGQGDTIYF. The rearrangement joins TRBV7-2 to TRBJ1-3, with TRBD1 identical over 9 bases. Germline V gene data show CDR1 as SGHTA and CDR2 as FQGNSA. The V and J ends lost 5 bases and 8 bases, in that order; junction bases with no gene match: 4. CDR3 length: 13 residues.

The rearrangement uses TRBV5-4 and TRBJ2-2; 8 bases match TRBD1. Germline V CDR1 and CDR2: SGHNT, YYREEE (reference sequence). Unmatched junction bases numbered 5, after V lost 0 bases and J lost 1 base. This CDR3 has 17 residues. Here the CDR3 DNA reads TGTGCCAGCAGCTTGGACCCCGGACAGGGGAACACCGGGGAGCTGTTTTTT. It translates to CASSLDPGQGNTGELFF.

The rearrangement links TRBV9 to TRBJ2-5; D unresolved. Germline V CDR1 and CDR2: SGDLS, YYNGEE. This CDR3 region has 14 residues. With 2 bases removed from V and 5 bases from J, the gap between germline ends came to 13 bases. The CDR3 DNA follows: TGTGCCAGCAGCGTTCTCGGTGATCTGGAGACCCAGTACTTC. Translation: CASSVLGDLETQYF.

This clone showed up just a few times. The chain has TRBV9 and TRBJ2-4; weak D call: TRBD2 (6 bases). The CDR3 consists of 14 residues. V lost 3 bases and J lost 2, with 9 bases in between. Germline V gives CDR1 SGDLS, CDR2 YYNGEE. This CDR3 is CASSAGLTKNIQYF. The CDR3 DNA reads TGTGCCAGCAGCGCGGGACTTACCAAAAACATTCAGTACTTC.

This clone was counted between two and nine times. V usage is TRBV9 and J usage is TRBJ2-7, with TRBD1 matching 11 bases. With 0 bases clipped from V and 7 bases from J, the junction kept 6 bases outside the gene matches. Germline CDR1 reads SGDLS; CDR2 reads YYNGEE. CDR3 length equals 15 residues. The CDR3 loop is CASSVAGQGAWEQYF. As DNA, the CDR3 is TGTGCCAGCAGCGTAGCCGGACAGGGGGCCTGGGAGCAGTACTTC.

V gene TRBV4-1 combines with J gene TRBJ2-7; D uncertain. Germline loops: CDR1 MGHRA, CDR2 YSYEKL. CDR3 length: 14 residues. V lost 5 bases, J lost 0 bases, and 11 bases lay in between. The CDR3 DNA is TGCGCCAGCAGCACCCATGGAAGCTCCTACGAGCAGTACTTC. Its translation: CASSTHGSSYEQYF.

The chain uses TRBV5-1 and TRBJ2-5, with 9 bases identical to TRBD1. After removal of 4 bases from V and 1 base from J, the junction contained 2 bases not matched to a gene. Germline CDR1 reads SGHRS; CDR2 reads YFSETQ. The CDR3 runs to 14 residues. CDR3 in amino acids: CASSQQGAQETQYF. DNA for the CDR3: TGCGCCAGCAGCCAACAGGGGGCCCAAGAGACCCAGTACTTC.

This clone occurred a few times. CDR3 sequence: CASLRVVNSPLHF. The DNA for the CDR3 is TGTGCCAGCCTCAGGGTAGTCAATTCACCCCTCCACTTT. The chain links TRBV2 to TRBJ1-6; a weak D match, TRBD1 (5 bases). The CDR3 has 13 amino acids. Trimming stripped 8 bases from V and 7 bases from J, with 12 bases between. In germline, CDR1 is SNHLY, CDR2 FYNNEI.

This clone has only a few counts. The genes are TRBV7-6 and TRBJ1-4; 8 nucleotides match TRBD1. The CDR3 totals 12 residues. CDR1 is SGHVS and CDR2 is FNYEAQ in the germline V gene. Losses at the gene ends were 5 bases for V and 8 bases for J; bases not matched to a gene: 1. This chain's CDR3 is CASSRQGEKLFF. In DNA form, the CDR3 reads TGTGCCAGCAGCAGACAGGGGGAAAAACTGTTTTTT.

This clone was picked up one time. V gene TRBV25-1 combines with J gene TRBJ2-7; no definite D call. Deletions cut 5 bases from V and 3 bases from J, with 5 bases between. Germline-derived CDR1 and CDR2 are MGHDK and SYGVNS. This CDR3 is built from 11 residues. The CDR3: CASSKIYEQYF. DNA of the CDR3: TGTGCCAGCAGTAAGATCTACGAGCAGTACTTC.

This clone occurred a few times. The genes are TRBV21-1 and TRBJ1-2; the DNA was not compared with TRBD1, the D call given in the table. TRBV21-1 is shown as a pseudogene. CDR3 size: 16 residues. This chain's CDR3 is CASSKDEGAINYGYTF. For the CDR3, the DNA is TGTGCCAGCAGCAAAGACGAGGGGGCGATAAACTATGGCTACACCTTC.

The chain has TRBV6-1 and TRBJ2-5; D uncertain. V was clipped by 8 bases and J by 5 bases, with 21 bases between them. The CDR3 is 15 amino acids. Germline V gene data show CDR1 as MNHNS and CDR2 as SASEGT. The CDR3 here is CASRLLGLDIETQYF. For the CDR3, the DNA is TGTGCCAGCCGACTCCTCGGTCTAGACATTGAGACCCAGTACTTC.

The chain recombines TRBV5-6 with TRBJ1-2; D is unclear. The CDR3 covers 13 residues. Per germline, CDR1 SGHDT and CDR2 YYEEEE. The V end lost 0 bases, the J end lost 2 bases, and 5 bases lay between the germline ends. CDR3 region: CASSLEDNYGYTF. In DNA, the CDR3 is TGTGCCAGCAGCTTGGAGGACAACTATGGCTACACCTTC. Looking up the rest from reference TRBV5-6 and TRBJ1-2 gives the full variable domain: DAGVTQSPTHLIKTRGQQVTLRCSPKSGHDTVSWYQQALGQGPQFIFQYYEEEERQRGNFPDRFSGHQFPNYSSELNVNALLLGDSALYLCASSLEDNYGYTFGSGTRLTVV.

This rearrangement joins TRBV28 to TRBJ2-7, with 10 nucleotides matching TRBD1. Germline CDR1 and CDR2: MDHEN and SYDVKM. The trim removed 7 bases at V and 2 bases at J, leaving 8 bases unmatched. This CDR3 region has 15 residues. CDR3 protein: CASIPPGQGTYEQYF. The CDR3 nucleotides are TGTGCCAGCATCCCTCCGGGACAGGGGACCTACGAGCAGTACTTC.

This chain uses TRBV4-3 with TRBJ1-2; perhaps TRBD1 as D (6 bases). The germline V gene has CDR1 LGHNA and CDR2 YSLEER. The germline V and J ends were trimmed by 0 bases and 4 bases, with 18 bases remaining between them. The CDR3 consists of 17 residues. CDR3 bases: TGCGCCAGCAGCCAAGACCCCGACGAACAGGGCCTCTATGGCTACACCTTC. Amino acids: CASSQDPDEQGLYGYTF.

The CDR3 DNA reads TGTGCCAGCGGGCGGACAGGGGGATATGGCTACACCTTC. This encodes CASGRTGGYGYTF. The V gene is TRBV5-6, the J gene TRBJ1-2; TRBD1 matches 10 bases. Germline V gene lookup returns CDR1 SGHDT and CDR2 YYEEEE. The CDR3 runs to 13 residues. V trimming: 7 bases; J trimming: 5 bases; junction bases outside the gene matches: 5.